The subject of this entry is one T cell receptor beta chain. Its antigen is still unknown. The junction differs from germline at one of its ends, possibly a read error. This entry belongs to a study of blood T cells in healthy people across ages. Study-wide results and caveats: Researchers deemed the diversity estimates from one million T cells underestimates. Older age coincided with a roughly linear decline in TCR beta diversity per million T cells.

A second PCR, run for 7 to 11 cycles, used a sample-barcoded 5' primer plus a J-beta primer mix. TCRdb recomputed calls from the 5' RACE reads with MiXCR, one row per CDR3 protein. The top ten clones hold less than 9.5% of a sample with some 1.7 million distinct CDR3 sequences, about 30% of them seen once. Aged roughly 6 to 90, donors were systemically healthy Caucasians from Russia. Sequenced sample: blood. This receptor was taken from a woman younger than 45 in good health.

CDR3 amino acids: CASSQHQSGSLNVQFF. The CDR3 DNA follows: TGTGCCAGCAGCCAGCATCAAAGCGGGAGTTTGAATGTGCAGTTCTTC. The chain carries TRBV3-1 and TRBJ2-1, with 8 bases that match TRBD2. Germline assignment: CDR1 LGHDT and CDR2 YNNKEL (reference sequence). CDR3 length: 16 residues.